The present TCR beta chain was sequenced within a study of tumor and adjacent non-tumor tissue in lung cancer. CDR3 length: 13 amino acids. Trimming took 4 bases from V and 10 from J, leaving 15 bases between them. CDR1 SGHRS and CDR2 YFSETQ come from the germline V gene. Concerning this clonotype: A read error may explain this, as a much larger clone is one base away.

The library came from three nested PCR rounds adapted from ARM-PCR protocols. Each CDR3 protein gets one entry after TCRdb re-called the multiplex PCR reads with MiXCR. This sample has roughly 43,000 distinct CDR3 sequences; roughly 60% occur once, and the top ten carry 45%. No cell sorting was done before RNA was extracted from the tissue. The normal lung tissue was taken more than 3 cm from the tumor edge. The V call is TRBV5-1, the J call TRBJ2-1; D is uncertain. This sequence originates from a man aged 50-60 years with non-small cell lung cancer. The source material was distant non-tumor lung tissue. CDR3 bases: TGCGCCAGCAGCCCAGAGCAGGCTTTGGAGCAGTTCTTC. Protein: CASSPEQALEQFF.